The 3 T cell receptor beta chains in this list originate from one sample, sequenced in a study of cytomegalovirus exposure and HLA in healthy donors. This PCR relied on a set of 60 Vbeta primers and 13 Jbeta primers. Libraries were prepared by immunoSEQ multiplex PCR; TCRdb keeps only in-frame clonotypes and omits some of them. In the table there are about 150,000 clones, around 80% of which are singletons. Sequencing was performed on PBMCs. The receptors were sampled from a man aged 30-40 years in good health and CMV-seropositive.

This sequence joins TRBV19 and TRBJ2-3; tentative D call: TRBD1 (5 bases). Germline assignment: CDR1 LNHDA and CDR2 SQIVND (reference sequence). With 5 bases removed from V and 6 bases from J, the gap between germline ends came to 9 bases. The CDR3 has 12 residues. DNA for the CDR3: TGTGCCAGTAGTGCCAGACAGGATACGCAGTATTTT. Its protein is CASSARQDTQYF.

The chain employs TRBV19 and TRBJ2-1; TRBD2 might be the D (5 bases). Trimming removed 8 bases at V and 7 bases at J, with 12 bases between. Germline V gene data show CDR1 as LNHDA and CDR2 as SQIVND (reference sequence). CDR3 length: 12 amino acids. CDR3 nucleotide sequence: TGTGCCAGTTCGGACTTCACAAATGAGCAGTTCTTC. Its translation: CASSDFTNEQFF.

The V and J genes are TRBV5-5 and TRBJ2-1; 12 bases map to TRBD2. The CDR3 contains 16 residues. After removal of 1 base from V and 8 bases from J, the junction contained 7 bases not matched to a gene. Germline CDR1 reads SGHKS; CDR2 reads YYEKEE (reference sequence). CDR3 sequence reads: CASSLSLAGGFDEQFF. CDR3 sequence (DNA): TGTGCCAGCAGCTTGTCACTAGCGGGAGGTTTCGATGAGCAGTTCTTC.